This T cell receptor beta chain came from a study of chemoradiotherapy in HPV16-positive cancers. For the study at large: Candidate HPV-specific T-cell clones and common TCR motifs came from functional assays in a couple of HPV16-positive patients.

Repertoires were sampled repeatedly during chemoradiotherapy. Study-wide points: During treatment, candidate HPV-specific clones and E7-related motifs expanded in tumor. HPV-responsive T-cell expansion during chemoradiotherapy was linked to improved recurrence-free survival in HPV16-positive patients.

Sequencing used immunoSEQ multiplex PCR; TCRdb keeps in-frame clones, though not all of them. The sample yields approximately 15,000 clones, around four fifths seen once. Comments on this clone: The antigen is unknown.

J lost 3 bases, V lost 6 bases, and 5 bases had no gene match. Germline V CDR1 and CDR2: SNHLY, FYNNEI. The CDR3 consists of 16 residues. This chain connects TRBV2 to TRBJ2-3, with 14 nucleotides matching TRBD2. The clonotype comes from a human donor with HPV-associated anogenital cancer. This sample was taken from a patient who underwent chemoradiotherapy. CDR3 in DNA: TGTGCCAGCAGCCCGGGACTAGCGGGGGCAACAGATACGCAGTATTTT. It encodes CASSPGLAGATDTQYF.